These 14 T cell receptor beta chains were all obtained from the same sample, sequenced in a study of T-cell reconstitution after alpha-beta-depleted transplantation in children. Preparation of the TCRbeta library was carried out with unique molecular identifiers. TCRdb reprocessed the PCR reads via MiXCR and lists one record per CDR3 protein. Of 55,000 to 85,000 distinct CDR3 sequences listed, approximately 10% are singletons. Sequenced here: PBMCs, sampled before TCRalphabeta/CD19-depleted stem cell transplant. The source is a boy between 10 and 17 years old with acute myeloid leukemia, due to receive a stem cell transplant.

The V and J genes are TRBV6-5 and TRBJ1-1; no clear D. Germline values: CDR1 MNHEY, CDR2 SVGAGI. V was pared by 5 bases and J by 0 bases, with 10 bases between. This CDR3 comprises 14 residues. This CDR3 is CASSIQTMNTEAFF. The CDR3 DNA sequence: TGTGCCAGCAGTATACAGACTATGAACACTGAAGCTTTCTTT.

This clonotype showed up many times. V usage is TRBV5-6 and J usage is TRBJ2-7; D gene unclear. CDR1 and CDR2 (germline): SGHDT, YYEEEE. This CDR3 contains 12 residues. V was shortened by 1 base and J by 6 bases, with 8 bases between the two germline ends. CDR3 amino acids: CASSLLDFEQYV. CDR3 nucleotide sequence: TGTGCCAGCAGCTTGCTAGATTTCGAGCAGTACGTC.

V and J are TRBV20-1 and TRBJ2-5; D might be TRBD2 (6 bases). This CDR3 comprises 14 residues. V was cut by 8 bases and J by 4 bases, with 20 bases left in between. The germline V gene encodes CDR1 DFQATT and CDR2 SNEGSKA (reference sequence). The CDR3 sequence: CSSAIAGRGETQYF. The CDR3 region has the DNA TGCAGTTCCGCCATTGCGGGGCGCGGAGAGACCCAGTACTTC.

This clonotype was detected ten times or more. The CDR3 DNA follows: TGCAGTGCTCAGGGGGACACTGAAGCTTTCTTT. This gives the protein CSAQGDTEAFF. The chain recombines TRBV20-1 with TRBJ1-1; 7 bases align to TRBD1. CDR3 length: 11 residues. Trimming at V came to 5 bases and at J to 3 bases, leaving 0 bases not matched to a gene. Germline CDR1 DFQATT, CDR2 SNEGSKA (reference sequence).

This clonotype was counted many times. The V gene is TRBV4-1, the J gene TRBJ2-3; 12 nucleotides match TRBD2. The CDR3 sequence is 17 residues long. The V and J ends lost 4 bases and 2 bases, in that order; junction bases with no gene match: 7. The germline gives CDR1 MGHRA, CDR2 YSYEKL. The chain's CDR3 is CASSLRLAGAITDTQYF. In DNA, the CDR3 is TGCGCCAGCAGCCTTCGACTAGCGGGGGCCATCACAGATACGCAGTATTTT.

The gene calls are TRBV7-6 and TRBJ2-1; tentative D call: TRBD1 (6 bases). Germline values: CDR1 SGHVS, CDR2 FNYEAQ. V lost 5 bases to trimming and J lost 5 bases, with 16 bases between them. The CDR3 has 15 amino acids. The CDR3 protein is CASSLTGTYNNEQFF. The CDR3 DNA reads TGTGCCAGCAGCCTAACCGGGACATATAACAATGAGCAGTTCTTC. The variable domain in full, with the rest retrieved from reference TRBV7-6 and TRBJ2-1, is GAGVSQSPRYKVTKRGQDVALRCDPISGHVSLYWYRQALGQGPEFLTYFNYEAQQDKSGLPNDRFSAERPEGSISTLTIQRTEQRDSAMYRCASSLTGTYNNEQFFGPGTRLTVL.

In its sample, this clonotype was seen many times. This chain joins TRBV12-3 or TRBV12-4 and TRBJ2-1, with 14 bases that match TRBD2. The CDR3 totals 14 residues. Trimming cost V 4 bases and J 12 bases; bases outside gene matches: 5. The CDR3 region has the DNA TGTGCCAGCAGTTCGGGACTAGCGGGAGTTGTGCAGTTCTTC. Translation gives CASSSGLAGVVQFF.

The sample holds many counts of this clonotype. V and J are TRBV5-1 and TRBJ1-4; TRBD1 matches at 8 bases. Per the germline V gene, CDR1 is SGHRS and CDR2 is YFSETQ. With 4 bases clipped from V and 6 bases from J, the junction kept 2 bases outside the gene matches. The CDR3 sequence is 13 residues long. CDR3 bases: TGCGCCAGCAGCGTGGGACAGGATGAAAAACTGTTTTTT. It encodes CASSVGQDEKLFF.

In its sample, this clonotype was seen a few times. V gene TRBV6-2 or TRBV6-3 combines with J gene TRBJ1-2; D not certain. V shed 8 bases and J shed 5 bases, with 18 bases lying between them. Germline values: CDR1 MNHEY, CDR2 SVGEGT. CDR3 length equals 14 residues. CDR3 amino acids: CASEPDGPRYGYTF. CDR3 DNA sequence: TGTGCCAGCGAACCGGACGGACCCAGATATGGCTACACCTTC.

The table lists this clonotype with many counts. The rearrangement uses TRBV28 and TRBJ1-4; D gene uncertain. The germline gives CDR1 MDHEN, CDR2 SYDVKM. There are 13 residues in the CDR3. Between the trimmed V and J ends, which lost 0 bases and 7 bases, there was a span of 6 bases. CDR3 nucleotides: TGTGCCAGCAGTTTATGGGAGGGTGAAAAACTGTTTTTT. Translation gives CASSLWEGEKLFF.

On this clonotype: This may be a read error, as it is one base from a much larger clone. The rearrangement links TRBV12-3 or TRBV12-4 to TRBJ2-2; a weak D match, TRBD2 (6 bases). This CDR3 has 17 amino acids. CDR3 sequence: CACSLYGGTFRAGELFF. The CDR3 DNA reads TGTGCCTGCAGTTTATATGGGGGGACTTTTCGCGCCGGGGAGCTGTTTTTT.

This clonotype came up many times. CDR3 amino acids: CASSLVWNNYEQYV. CDR3 DNA: TGTGCCAGCAGCTTAGTTTGGAACAACTACGAGCAGTACGTC. The chain has TRBV11-2 and TRBJ2-7; D ambiguous. Per the germline V gene, CDR1 is SGHAT and CDR2 is FQNNGV. The germline V and J ends were trimmed by 1 base and 3 bases, with 10 bases remaining between them. This CDR3 region has 14 residues.

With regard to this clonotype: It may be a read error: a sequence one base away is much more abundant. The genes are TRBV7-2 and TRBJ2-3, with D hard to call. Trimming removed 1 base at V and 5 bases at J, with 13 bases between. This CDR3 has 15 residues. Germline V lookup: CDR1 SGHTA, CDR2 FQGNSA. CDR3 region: CASSLEGCGGDTQYF. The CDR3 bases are TGTGCCAGCAGCTTAGAGGGCTGCGGCGGAGATACGCAGTATTTT. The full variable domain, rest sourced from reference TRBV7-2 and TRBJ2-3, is GAGVSQSPSNKVTEKGKDVELRCDPISGHTALYWYRQSLGQGLEFLIYFQGNSAPDKSGLPSDRFSAERTGGSVSTLTIQRTQQEDSAVYLCASSLEGCGGDTQYFGPGTRLTVL.

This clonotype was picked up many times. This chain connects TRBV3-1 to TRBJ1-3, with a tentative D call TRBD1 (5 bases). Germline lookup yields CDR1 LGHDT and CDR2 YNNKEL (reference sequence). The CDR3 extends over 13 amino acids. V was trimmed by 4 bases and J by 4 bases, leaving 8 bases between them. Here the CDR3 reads CASSPGRGNTIYF. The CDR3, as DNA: TGTGCCAGCAGCCCAGGGAGAGGAAACACCATATATTTT.